A single sample gave rise to the 5 T cell receptor beta chains below, sequenced in a study of T cells in women clearing cervical HPV infection. Clones were sequenced by immunoSEQ multiplex PCR, and TCRdb holds only the in-frame ones, with some missing. This table lists roughly 45,000 clones. Source material: blood buffy coat. Every receptor here comes from a woman aged 18-69 years with a cervical HPV16 infection that either progressed to CIN3+ or cleared (not recorded which).

A note on this clone: The CDR3 end falls 3 residues outside the read, so it is completed with the germline J gene. The chain links TRBV9 to TRBJ2-2; D is perhaps TRBD2 (6 bases). The CDR3 sequence is 15 residues long. The V end was cut by 0 bases, the J end by 3 bases, with 9 bases between. The V gene's germline CDR1 is SGDLS and CDR2 YYNGEE. CDR3 DNA (partial): TGTGCCAGCAGCGTAGGAGCGGGTGACACCGGGGAG. Encoded protein: CASSVGAGDTGE. The whole CDR3 protein is CASSVGAGDTGELFF.

Details on this clone: The sequence runs out 3 residues before the end of the CDR3; the remainder is reconstructed from the germline J gene. V and J are TRBV7-6 and TRBJ2-3; the match to TRBD2 covers 7 bases. The germline gives CDR1 SGHVS, CDR2 FNYEAQ. This CDR3 is built from 16 residues. The CDR3 sequence is CASSSRPAGAQETQYF. CDR3 DNA, as far as it was read: TGTGCCAGCAGCTCCCGGCCCGCGGGAGCCCAAGAGACG.

About this clone: The CDR3 end lies 3 residues beyond the end of the read and is filled in from the germline J gene. This sequence joins TRBV20-1 and TRBJ1-2, with TRBD1 identical over 7 bases. The CDR3 contains 11 residues. Germline trimming cut 6 bases from V and 6 bases from J; bases unmatched to any gene: 4. CDR1 is DFQATT, CDR2 SNEGSKA, per germline (reference sequence). CDR3 sequence: CSAAGTDGYTF. CDR3 DNA, as far as it was read: TGCAGTGCAGCCGGGACAGATGGC.

Worth noting for this clone: The observed sequence ends 3 residues before the CDR3 terminus, with the missing tail filled in from the germline J gene. The chain has TRBV7-6 and TRBJ2-1, with 8 nucleotides matching TRBD2. Germline lookup yields CDR1 SGHVS and CDR2 FNYEAQ. Germline trimming cut 1 base from V and 4 bases from J; bases unmatched to any gene: 6. The length of the CDR3 is 16 residues. This chain's CDR3 is CASSLVGRGGYNEQFF. CDR3 bases read: TGTGCCAGCAGCTTAGTCGGCCGGGGGGGTTACAATGAG.

In the case of this clone: The missing CDR3 end, 3 residues past where the read stops, is filled in from the germline J gene. J is TRBJ2-5 and V is TRBV5-1, with D possibly called TRBD1 or TRBD2 (6 bases each). The germline V gene has CDR1 SGHRS and CDR2 YFSETQ. Trimming took off 6 bases at V and 5 bases at J, with 14 bases between the two ends. The CDR3 length is 13 residues. The CDR3 sequence: CASKEGERETQYF. The covered CDR3 bases are TGCGCCAGCAAGGAGGGGGAGCGGGAGACC.